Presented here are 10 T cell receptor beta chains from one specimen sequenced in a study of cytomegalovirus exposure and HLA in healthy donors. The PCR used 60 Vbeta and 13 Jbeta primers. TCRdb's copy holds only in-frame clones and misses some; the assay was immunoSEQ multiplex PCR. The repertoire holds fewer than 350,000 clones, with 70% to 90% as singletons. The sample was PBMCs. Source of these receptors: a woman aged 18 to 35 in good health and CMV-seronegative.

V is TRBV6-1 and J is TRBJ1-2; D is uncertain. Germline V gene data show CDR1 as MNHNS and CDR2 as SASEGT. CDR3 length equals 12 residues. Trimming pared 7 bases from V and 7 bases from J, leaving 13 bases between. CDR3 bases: TGTGCCAGCACCCGAACGGTTTTTGGCTACACCTTC. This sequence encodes CASTRTVFGYTF.

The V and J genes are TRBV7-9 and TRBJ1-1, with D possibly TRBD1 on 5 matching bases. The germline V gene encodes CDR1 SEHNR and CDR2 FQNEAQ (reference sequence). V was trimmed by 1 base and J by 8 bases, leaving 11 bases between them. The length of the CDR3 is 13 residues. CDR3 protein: CASSLVRRGEAFF. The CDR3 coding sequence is TGTGCCAGCAGCTTAGTACGCCGGGGGGAAGCTTTCTTT.

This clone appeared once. The DNA for the CDR3 is TGCGCCAGCAGCCATTACCAGGGGGTTGGAGATGAAAAACTGTTTTTT. The encoded protein is CASSHYQGVGDEKLFF. The chain employs TRBV4-1 and TRBJ1-4, with TRBD1 identical over 7 bases. Trimming cost V 3 bases and J 6 bases; bases outside gene matches: 10. CDR1 and CDR2 (germline): MGHRA, YSYEKL. The CDR3 runs 16 residues.

The CDR3 protein is CASSLWTYKTDTQYF. In DNA, the CDR3 is TGCGCCAGCAGCTTGTGGACATACAAGACAGATACGCAGTATTTT. J is TRBJ2-3 and V is TRBV5-1, with a weak D call TRBD1 (5 bases). Trimming removed 1 base at V and 3 bases at J, with 12 bases between. Germline assignment: CDR1 SGHRS and CDR2 YFSETQ. CDR3 length: 15 residues.

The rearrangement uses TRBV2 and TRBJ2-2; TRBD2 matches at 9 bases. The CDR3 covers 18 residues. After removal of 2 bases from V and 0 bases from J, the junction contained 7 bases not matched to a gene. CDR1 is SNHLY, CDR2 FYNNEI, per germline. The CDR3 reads CASSESDLAGTNTGELFF. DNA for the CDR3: TGTGCCAGCAGTGAAAGTGATCTAGCGGGGACGAACACCGGGGAGCTGTTTTTT.

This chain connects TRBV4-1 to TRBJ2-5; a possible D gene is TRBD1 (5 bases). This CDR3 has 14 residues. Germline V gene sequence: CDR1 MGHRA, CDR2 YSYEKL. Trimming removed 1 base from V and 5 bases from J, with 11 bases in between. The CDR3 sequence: CASSQASRAETQYF. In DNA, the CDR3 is TGCGCCAGCAGCCAAGCTTCCAGGGCGGAGACCCAGTACTTC.

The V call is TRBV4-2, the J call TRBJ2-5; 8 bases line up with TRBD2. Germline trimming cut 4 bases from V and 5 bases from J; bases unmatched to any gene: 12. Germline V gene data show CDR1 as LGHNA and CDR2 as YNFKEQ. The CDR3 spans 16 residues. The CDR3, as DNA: TGTGCCAGCAGCCCAGGATTAGCGGGGTTCGGGGAGACCCAGTACTTC. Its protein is CASSPGLAGFGETQYF.

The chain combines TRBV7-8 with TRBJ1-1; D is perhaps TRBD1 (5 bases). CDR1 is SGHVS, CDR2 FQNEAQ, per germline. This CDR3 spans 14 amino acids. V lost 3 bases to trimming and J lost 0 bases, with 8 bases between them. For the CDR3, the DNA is TGTGCCAGCAGCTTTACAGGTTTGAACACTGAAGCTTTCTTT. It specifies CASSFTGLNTEAFF.

CDR3 sequence (DNA): TGCGCCAGCAAGGGGATTCGGGGGGGACGGACCTACGAGCAGTACTTC. This translates into CASKGIRGGRTYEQYF. V gene TRBV10-2 combines with J gene TRBJ2-7; 8 bases map to TRBD2. The CDR3 runs 16 residues. Germline CDR1 WSHSY, CDR2 SAAADI. Trimming cost V 7 bases and J 2 bases; bases outside gene matches: 13.

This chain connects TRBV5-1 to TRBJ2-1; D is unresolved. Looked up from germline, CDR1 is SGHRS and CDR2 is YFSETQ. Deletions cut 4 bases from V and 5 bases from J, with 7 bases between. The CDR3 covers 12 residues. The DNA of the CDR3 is TGCGCCAGCAGCACTACGGACAATGAGCAGTTCTTC. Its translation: CASSTTDNEQFF.